A single sample gave rise to the 18 T cell receptor beta chains below, sequenced in a study of post-analysis software for immune sequencing data. These receptors are not linked to any known antigen. Study-level results: The study found TRBV5-6, TRBV5-1 and TRBV20-1 among five or six TRBV segments more frequent in patients than controls.

Presence of unique molecular identifiers characterized the TCR beta cDNA libraries. TCRdb used MiXCR to reprocess the PCR reads, holding one entry per CDR3 protein. Of 820,000 or so distinct CDR3 sequences in the sample, approximately 53% are singletons; the top ten hold 4.6%. Sample: blood. The source is a girl aged 5-17 years with multiple sclerosis.

The gene calls are TRBV2 and TRBJ2-5, with TRBD2 matching 10 bases. This CDR3 contains 16 residues. V lost 2 bases to trimming and J lost 11 bases; unmatched junction nucleotides: 14. Germline V CDR1 and CDR2: SNHLY, FYNNEI. The CDR3 reads CASSESRTSGAYEQYF. The CDR3, as DNA: TGTGCCAGCAGTGAAAGTCGGACTAGCGGAGCATATGAGCAGTACTTC.

The rearrangement uses TRBV6-6 and TRBJ1-2; D is unresolved. Trimming removed 5 bases from V and 4 bases from J, with 17 bases in between. Germline values: CDR1 MNHNY, CDR2 SVGAGI (reference sequence). The CDR3 is 15 amino acids. This CDR3 is CASSLEAGGIYGYTF. The CDR3 nucleotides are TGTGCCAGCAGTCTAGAAGCAGGAGGGATCTATGGCTACACCTTC.

The rearrangement links TRBV7-2 to TRBJ2-7; D perhaps matches TRBD2 (5 bases). In germline, CDR1 is SGHTA, CDR2 FQGNSA. Deletions cut 1 base from V and 0 bases from J, with 16 bases between. The CDR3 extends over 17 amino acids. Here the CDR3 DNA reads TGTGCCAGCAGCTTAGTGGCTCGAGCGGCCAGCTCCTACGAGCAGTACTTC. It encodes CASSLVARAASSYEQYF. The whole variable domain, remainder taken from reference TRBV7-2 and TRBJ2-7, is GAGVSQSPSNKVTEKGKDVELRCDPISGHTALYWYRQSLGQGLEFLIYFQGNSAPDKSGLPSDRFSAERTGGSVSTLTIQRTQQEDSAVYLCASSLVARAASSYEQYFGPGTRLTVT.

V and J are TRBV29-1 and TRBJ1-1; D remains ambiguous. V was pared by 5 bases and J by 8 bases, with 9 bases between. The CDR3 totals 10 residues. Germline values: CDR1 SQVTM, CDR2 ANQGSEA. CDR3 residues: CSVSSIEAFF. The CDR3 DNA reads TGCAGCGTTTCGAGTATCGAAGCTTTCTTT. Together with reference TRBV29-1 and TRBJ1-1, the CDR3 gives the full variable domain: SAVISQKPSRDICQRGTSLTIQCQVDSQVTMMFWYRQQPGQSLTLIATANQGSEATYESGFVIDKFPISRPNLTFSTLTVSNMSPEDSSIYLCSVSSIEAFFGQGTRLTVV.

This clonotype has a handful of counts. The rearrangement links TRBV6-2 or TRBV6-3 to TRBJ2-1; 8 bases agree with TRBD1. Germline V gives CDR1 MNHEY, CDR2 SVGEGT. The CDR3 contains 15 residues. J gave up 8 bases and V 6 bases, and 12 bases lay outside the gene matches. CDR3 in amino acids: CASSPLSRGHHEQFF. The CDR3 DNA reads TGTGCCAGCAGCCCCCTCAGCAGGGGGCATCATGAGCAGTTCTTC.

This clonotype is a singleton in its sample. The chain is built from TRBV5-6 and TRBJ1-1; a possible D gene is TRBD1 (5 bases). The CDR3 is 14 residues long. The ends were cut back, 2 bases at V and 4 bases at J, with 12 bases in the middle. Germline CDR1 SGHDT, CDR2 YYEEEE. Here the CDR3 reads CASSFRGGGTEAFF. CDR3 DNA: TGTGCCAGCAGCTTCCGGGGTGGGGGCACTGAAGCTTTCTTT.

This clonotype was seen only a few times. The chain links TRBV3-1 to TRBJ2-7, with 9 nucleotides matching TRBD1. With V trimmed by 4 bases and J by 5 bases, 6 bases remained unmatched. There are 14 residues in the CDR3. Germline CDR1 and CDR2: LGHDT and YNNKEL (reference sequence). The CDR3 region is CASSPRDRAHEQYF. Written as DNA, the CDR3 is TGTGCCAGCAGCCCCCGGGACAGGGCCCACGAGCAGTACTTC.

The V call is TRBV20-1, the J call TRBJ2-7; 11 bases match TRBD2. The germline CDR1 and CDR2 sequences are DFQATT and SNEGSKA (reference sequence). The length of the CDR3 is 16 residues. Losses at the gene ends were 0 bases for V and 2 bases for J; bases not matched to a gene: 6. CDR3 DNA: TGCAGTGCTAGAGATCCTAGCGGGGGGTCCCCCTACGAGCAGTACTTC. Its translation is CSARDPSGGSPYEQYF.

The table lists this clonotype with a few counts. The chain recombines TRBV29-1 with TRBJ2-7; unclear D gene. V dropped 6 bases and J dropped 0 bases, with 15 bases sitting between them. The CDR3 extends over 14 amino acids. Per germline, CDR1 SQVTM and CDR2 ANQGSEA. The CDR3 sequence is CSVQTTASSYEQYF. For the CDR3, the DNA is TGCAGCGTCCAAACGACTGCAAGCTCCTACGAGCAGTACTTC.

This clonotype has just a few counts. The chain uses TRBV29-1 and TRBJ1-2; TRBD1 aligns across 9 bases. Unmatched junction bases numbered 3, after V lost 1 base and J lost 6 bases. CDR3 length equals 13 residues. Germline V gene lookup returns CDR1 SQVTM and CDR2 ANQGSEA. The CDR3 DNA follows: TGCAGCGTTGAAGCTAGGGACAGGGATGGCTACACCTTC. It codes for CSVEARDRDGYTF.

This clonotype turned up a few times. The gene calls are TRBV7-9 and TRBJ1-2; D call uncertain. The CDR3 is 15 residues long. Looked up from germline, CDR1 is SEHNR and CDR2 is FQNEAQ (reference sequence). V shed 1 base and J shed 2 bases, with 11 bases lying between them. CDR3 sequence (DNA): TGTGCCAGCAGCTTAGTAGGTACAAGGAACTATGGCTACACCTTC. It specifies CASSLVGTRNYGYTF.

The chain couples TRBV5-1 to TRBJ1-1; D remains unclear. The germline gives CDR1 SGHRS, CDR2 YFSETQ. CDR3 length: 15 amino acids. Trimming took off 6 bases at V and 4 bases at J, with 19 bases between the two ends. The CDR3 loop is CASTISADLGTEAFF. The CDR3, as DNA: TGCGCCAGCACCATCTCCGCCGACTTGGGCACTGAAGCTTTCTTT.

The genes are TRBV5-1 and TRBJ2-5; D is unresolved. V gave up 4 bases and J gave up 4 bases, with 14 bases separating them. This CDR3 region has 14 residues. Germline-derived CDR1 and CDR2 are SGHRS and YFSETQ. The CDR3 DNA reads TGCGCCAGCAGCGCCTTAGGTTCTCGAGAGACCCAGTACTTC. It encodes CASSALGSRETQYF.

A few counts support this clonotype. The CDR3 loop reads CASSRFTSVPYNEQFF. The CDR3 region has the DNA TGTGCCAGCAGCCGTTTCACTAGCGTCCCCTACAATGAGCAGTTCTTC. The rearrangement joins TRBV7-8 to TRBJ2-1, with 7 bases aligning to TRBD2. CDR1 is SGHVS, CDR2 FQNEAQ, per germline. Unmatched junction bases numbered 9, after V lost 5 bases and J lost 2 bases. This CDR3 comprises 16 residues. The entire variable domain, with the rest obtained from reference TRBV7-8 and TRBJ2-1, is as follows: GAGVSQSPRYKVAKRGQDVALRCDPISGHVSLFWYQQALGQGPEFLTYFQNEAQLDKSGLPSDRFFAERPEGSVSTLKIQRTQQEDSAVYLCASSRFTSVPYNEQFFGPGTRLTVL.

This clonotype has just one count. The chain is built from TRBV5-1 and TRBJ2-3; TRBD1 is a possible D gene (5 bases). This CDR3 is built from 14 residues. Trimming cost V 5 bases and J 4 bases, with 14 bases left between them. Germline loops: CDR1 SGHRS, CDR2 YFSETQ. In nucleotides, the CDR3 is TGCGCCAGCAGTAACGGCAGGGTCGCAGATACGCAGTATTTT. Residues: CASSNGRVADTQYF.

In the case of this clonotype: This may be a read error: a much more frequent sequence differs by one nucleotide. The chain couples TRBV25-1 to TRBJ2-7; the D is unclear. There are 12 residues in the CDR3. The germline CDR1 and CDR2 sequences are MGHDK and SYGVNS. The V gene lost 3 bases and the J gene lost 3 bases, with 6 bases spanning the gap. Here the CDR3 reads CASSDESYEQYF. The CDR3 coding sequence is TGTGCCAGCAGTGATGAGAGCTACGAGCAGTACTTC.

This clonotype occurred a few times. The CDR3 DNA reads as TGTGCCAGCAGCTTTGAGCTGTTACCCACCTACGAGCAGTACTTC. Amino acids: CASSFELLPTYEQYF. J is TRBJ2-7 and V is TRBV7-9; D not resolved. CDR3 size: 15 residues. Germline V lookup: CDR1 SEHNR, CDR2 FQNEAQ (reference sequence). Trimming pared 3 bases from V and 2 bases from J, leaving 14 bases between.

This clonotype has more than one count but fewer than ten. The chain couples TRBV20-1 to TRBJ2-7; 13 nucleotides agree with TRBD2. After removal of 7 bases from V and 2 bases from J, the junction contained 5 bases not matched to a gene. CDR1 DFQATT and CDR2 SNEGSKA come from the germline V gene (reference sequence). The CDR3 loop spans 14 amino acids. CDR3 coding DNA: TGCAGTGTTGCGGGACTAGCGGGACCCTACGAGCAGTACTTC. Translating gives CSVAGLAGPYEQYF.